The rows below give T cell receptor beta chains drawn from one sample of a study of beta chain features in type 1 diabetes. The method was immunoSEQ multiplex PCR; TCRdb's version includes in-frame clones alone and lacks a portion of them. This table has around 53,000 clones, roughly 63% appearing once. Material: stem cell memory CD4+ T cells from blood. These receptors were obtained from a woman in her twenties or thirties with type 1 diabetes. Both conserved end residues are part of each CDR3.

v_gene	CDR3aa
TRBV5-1	CASSLGASGMTDTQYF
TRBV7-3	CASSSGTGPSTQYF
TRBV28	CASSDPGLSRGEQFF
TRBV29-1	CSVVEGSHEQYF
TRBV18	CASSTGQGVNTEAFF
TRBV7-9	CASSSQGGTQETQYF
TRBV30	CAWSPRGYGYTF
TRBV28	CAGQANNYGYTF
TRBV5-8	CASSLGRGYQETQYF
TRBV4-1	CASSIEVSGANVLTF
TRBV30	CAWGSNQPQHF
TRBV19	CASSIPQGAEGQPQHF
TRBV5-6	CASSPTGAGGYNEQFF
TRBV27	CASSKRQGRDEQYF
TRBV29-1	CSARDRDYEQYF
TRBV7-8	CASSLFGGWGGSNQPQHF
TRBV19	CASSISRVLPDTQYF
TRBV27	CATQSDSLIYNEQFF
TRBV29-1	CSARGTGDGYTF
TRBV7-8	CASSLERDRGDIQYF
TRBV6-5	CASSYMWGGYTDTQYF
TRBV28	CASTTTGTGVTYEQYF
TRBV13	CASRGSLNEQFF
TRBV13	CASSFRRTSYEQYF
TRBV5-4	CASSSGTSGRASDTQYF
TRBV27	CASSFRRGSGANVLTF
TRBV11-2	CASSLGPLSYEQYF
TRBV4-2	CASSQGGSYNEQFF
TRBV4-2	CASSQGAANYGYTF
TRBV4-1	CASSQGTANYGYTF
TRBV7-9	CASSLDRTSTEQFF
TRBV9	CASSVYGDFDTEAFF
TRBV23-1	CASSQKFLSERDRANHEQYF
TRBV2	CASSTTPGLGLEQFF
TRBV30	CAGGDKGPQHF
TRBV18	CASSLQQYSYEQYF
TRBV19	CASTYGNSNQPQHF
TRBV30	CAWSRGNTGELFF
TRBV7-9	CASSFNLRTDTQYF
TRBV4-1	CASSQPGTRYNEQFF
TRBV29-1	CSGYTGASGELFF
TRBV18	CASSPQETGGYEQYF
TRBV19	CASSIFLAQANTGELFF
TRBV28	CASSSVGTGEGQPQHF
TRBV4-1	CASSLLPGTGSYTF
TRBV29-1	CSPLVGTGQETQYF
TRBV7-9	CASSRIPGGGYEQYF